These T cell receptor beta chains were read from a single sample in a study of blood T cell repertoires in COVID-19. Data came from immunoSEQ multiplex PCR; TCRdb stores just in-frame clones and leaves some out. This repertoire shows some 350,000 clones, 80% to 90% found once; its top ten account for 3%. The specimen sequenced was peripheral blood. Source of these receptors: a woman aged 25 to 39 with COVID-19, enrolled during active disease. Both conserved end residues are part of each CDR3. The order of the fields is D gene, clone size, J gene, V gene, CDR3 protein, CDR3 DNA. D genes are given only for firm matches. Not every row has a clone size; where given, it reads once, few, many or a size class.

D gene: .; clone size: .; J gene: TRBJ2-7; V gene: TRBV4-3; CDR3 protein: CASSQDSAGTQAYEQYF; CDR3 DNA: TGCGCCAGCAGCCAGGATTCTGCCGGGACACAGGCCTACGAGCAGTACTTC
D gene: TRBD1; clone size: .; J gene: TRBJ2-1; V gene: TRBV2; CDR3 protein: CASGGTGYNEQFF; CDR3 DNA: TGTGCCAGCGGTGGGACAGGCTACAATGAGCAGTTCTTC
D gene: TRBD1; clone size: .; J gene: TRBJ2-5; V gene: TRBV2; CDR3 protein: CASSAGQAPQETQYF; CDR3 DNA: TGTGCCAGCAGTGCGGGACAGGCCCCTCAAGAGACCCAGTACTTC
D gene: .; clone size: .; J gene: TRBJ1-1; V gene: TRBV7-2; CDR3 protein: CASSLDGGGNTEAFF; CDR3 DNA: TGTGCCAGCAGCTTAGACGGGGGAGGGAACACTGAAGCTTTCTTT
D gene: .; clone size: .; J gene: TRBJ1-2; V gene: TRBV19; CDR3 protein: CASRLGGSYGYTF; CDR3 DNA: TGTGCCAGTAGATTAGGGGGTAGCTATGGCTACACCTTC
D gene: .; clone size: once; J gene: TRBJ2-5; V gene: TRBV6-6; CDR3 protein: CASSRPQGLQETQYF; CDR3 DNA: TGTGCCAGCAGTCGACCCCAGGGGCTCCAAGAGACCCAGTACTTC
D gene: .; clone size: .; J gene: TRBJ1-5; V gene: TRBV4-2; CDR3 protein: CASRRTGSGQPQHF; CDR3 DNA: TGTGCCAGCAGGCGCACAGGGAGTGGTCAGCCCCAGCATTTT
D gene: .; clone size: .; J gene: TRBJ1-2; V gene: TRBV6-2/TRBV6-3; CDR3 protein: CASSPISPYGGYTF; CDR3 DNA: TGTGCCAGCAGCCCAATTAGCCCGTATGGGGGCTACACCTTC
D gene: .; clone size: .; J gene: TRBJ2-7; V gene: TRBV7-2; CDR3 protein: CASSFVQGGSYEQYF; CDR3 DNA: TGTGCCAGCAGCTTTGTTCAGGGAGGATCCTACGAGCAGTACTTC
D gene: TRBD2; clone size: .; J gene: TRBJ2-1; V gene: TRBV5-1; CDR3 protein: CASSAKTSGRSSYNEQFF; CDR3 DNA: TGCGCCAGCAGCGCCAAAACTAGCGGCCGGAGCTCCTACAATGAGCAGTTCTTC
D gene: .; clone size: .; J gene: TRBJ2-1; V gene: TRBV7-9; CDR3 protein: CASSLRGNEQFF; CDR3 DNA: TGTGCCAGCAGCTTAAGGGGCAATGAGCAGTTCTTC
D gene: TRBD2; clone size: .; J gene: TRBJ2-1; V gene: TRBV19; CDR3 protein: CASSRRTSGSDEQFF; CDR3 DNA: TGTGCCAGTAGCCGACGGACTAGCGGGAGCGATGAGCAGTTCTTC
D gene: .; clone size: .; J gene: TRBJ2-2; V gene: TRBV4-2; CDR3 protein: CASSQVSLNTGELFF; CDR3 DNA: TGTGCCAGCAGCCAAGTCTCCCTAAACACCGGGGAGCTGTTTTTT
D gene: .; clone size: .; J gene: TRBJ2-3; V gene: TRBV3-1/TRBV3-2; CDR3 protein: CASSQGALETAVTQYF; CDR3 DNA: TGTGCCAGCAGCCAAGGCGCCCTAGAAACCGCCGTTACGCAGTATTTT
D gene: TRBD2; clone size: .; J gene: TRBJ2-1; V gene: TRBV7-2; CDR3 protein: CASSLGASGSSDEQFF; CDR3 DNA: TGTGCCAGCAGCTTAGGGGCTAGCGGGAGCTCAGATGAGCAGTTCTTC
D gene: TRBD2; clone size: .; J gene: TRBJ2-3; V gene: TRBV7-2; CDR3 protein: CASSFGTSGGNSYF; CDR3 DNA: TGTGCCAGCAGCTTCGGGACTAGCGGGGGGAATAGTTATTTT
D gene: TRBD2; clone size: .; J gene: TRBJ2-3; V gene: TRBV14; CDR3 protein: CASSQVSGGLLDTQYF; CDR3 DNA: TGTGCCAGCAGCCAAGTAAGCGGGGGGCTGCTGGATACGCAGTATTTT
D gene: TRBD1; clone size: .; J gene: TRBJ2-2; V gene: TRBV7-9; CDR3 protein: CASSRATGTGNTGELFF; CDR3 DNA: TGTGCCAGCAGCCGCGCAACCGGGACAGGGAACACCGGGGAGCTGTTTTTT
D gene: .; clone size: .; J gene: TRBJ2-7; V gene: TRBV7-2; CDR3 protein: CASSPRTVSPEAYEQYF; CDR3 DNA: TGTGCCAGCAGCCCGCGAACGGTCTCCCCGGAGGCCTACGAGCAGTACTTC
D gene: .; clone size: once; J gene: TRBJ1-3; V gene: TRBV21-1; CDR3 protein: CASSKQIPGTGRNTIYF; CDR3 DNA: TGTGCCAGCAGCAAGCAGATCCCCGGGACAGGGAGAAACACCATATATTTT
D gene: .; clone size: .; J gene: TRBJ2-1; V gene: TRBV15; CDR3 protein: CATSREGLRFSYNEQFF; CDR3 DNA: TGTGCCACCAGCAGAGAAGGTTTGAGGTTTTCCTACAATGAGCAGTTCTTC
D gene: TRBD2; clone size: .; J gene: TRBJ2-7; V gene: TRBV11-3; CDR3 protein: CASSRTGWGGSYEQYF; CDR3 DNA: TGTGCCAGCAGCCGTACGGGATGGGGGGGCTCCTACGAGCAGTACTTC